Below, one T cell receptor beta chain is given with its context. The specificity of this receptor is unknown. No base qualities exist here, and no much larger clone lies one base off it. TCRbeta libraries were sequenced on an Illumina MiSeq, and an average of around 41,000 productive templates per sample was obtained. TCRbeta CDR3 libraries were generated with the immunoSEQ assay using multiplex PCR amplification. As for the authors' bioinformatics: Following a previously defined approach, repertoire diversity was calculated, and values close to 0 point to extremely monoclonal samples. Held by TCRdb, this immuneACCESS table contains in-frame sequences only and omits some clones. Under half of the omission traces to an unresolved V gene where checked; the cause of the rest is unknown. V and J calls and clone size come straight from that table; D and trimming were deduced from the DNA. The sample table shows 15,000 to 18,000 clones, and 92% are seen once. Approximately 10% of the sample comes from the top ten.

This sample is drawn from a study of STAT3 mutations in large granular lymphocyte leukemia (dated by TCRdb to between 2018 and 2021). Regarding the research as a whole: Canonical activating STAT3 mutations were detected in roughly half of the longitudinally sequenced T-LGLL patients. For each patient, sequencing was performed at an average of approximately 4 time points, with a range of 2 to 8 samplings. To reconstruct clonal hierarchy and dynamics, serial deep sequencing of TCRbeta CDR3 and STAT3 was performed in patients with T-cell large granular lymphocyte leukemia. One or more immunosuppressive therapy regimens were given to more than half of T-LGLL patients, and hematologic response was seen in 40% of the treated patients. Two patients with natural killer LGL leukemia were also sequenced longitudinally as controls within the study. From an initial cohort of about 220 LGL patients, 15 to 20 representative T-LGLL cases were selected for longitudinal TCRbeta and STAT3 sequencing.

Broader findings and caveats from the paper: Linking therapy response to changes in TCR clonal burden was complicated by variable intervals between samplings and by differing treatment regimens. Because no samples were available when a clone first appeared, clonal expansion had to be inferred from samplings taken at other points. In 6 of 18 patients, TCR clonotype switching occurred after therapy, and every newly emerging clone was STAT3 wild type. Every T-LGLL patient showed at least one immunodominant TCRbeta clonotype, and about half showed multiple immunodominant subclonotypes. Dominant TCR clone burden was found to exceed STAT3 mutant burden in several patients, suggesting that STAT3 mutation arose secondarily within a pre-expanded clone. Because codominant clonotypes persisted in some patients, a small but highly pathogenic clone may have been missed.

From its cysteine to its phenylalanine, the CDR3 spans 13 amino acids. Only CDR3 DNA remains: 39 bases, in frame from the first base. According to the germline V gene, CDR1 reads SGHDT and CDR2 reads YYEEEE. The germline ends are 11 bases apart after V is trimmed by 0 bases and J by 7 bases. The same DNA, extracted from blood mononuclear cells, served for both the TCR sequencing and the STAT3 sequencing. This chain joins TRBV5-6 to TRBJ2-7; the D gene identity is not certain. Sequences were obtained from peripheral blood mononuclear cells. The receptor was isolated from a woman aged 45-60 years with T-cell large granular lymphocyte leukemia. Some clones in this sample may be carry-over from other donors' samples. The age is the age at diagnosis. The CDR3 loop reads CASSLGPSKEQYF. DNA sequence: TGTGCCAGCAGCTTGGGACCATCCAAGGAGCAGTACTTC.